This T cell receptor beta chain was captured by sequencing in a study of low-dose radiotherapy and immunotherapy resistance in tumors. Study-level information: Each fraction given to Cohort 2 every two weeks delivered 1 Gy, and the total reached 13 Gy over 26 weeks. Patients took 300 mg oral aspirin daily for four cycles from cycle 1 day 1. The study administered intravenous cyclophosphamide at 200 mg/m2 every two weeks, one day ahead of radiation and immunotherapy.

First-strand cDNA used TRAV- and TRBV-specific primers, covering alpha and beta chains. The TCRs were subjected to amplification over about 20 PCR cycles employing a constant-region primer in conjunction with a V-primer adapter. TCRdb recomputed calls from the reads with MiXCR, one row per CDR3 protein. The data show over 15,000 distinct CDR3 sequences, approximately 74% seen once. CDR1 and CDR2 (germline): MDHEN, SYDVKM. The CDR3 has 14 amino acids. Trimming cost V 6 bases and J 4 bases, with 16 bases left between them. The rearrangement links TRBV28 to TRBJ2-7; D uncertain. The TCR originated in a human donor with advanced metastatic prostate, ovarian, gallbladder or colorectal cancer (not recorded which). This table probably holds off-target reads from a library built for another chain. CDR3 protein: CASSYIRAPYEQYF. DNA for the CDR3: TGTGCCAGCAGCTATATAAGGGCCCCTTACGAGCAGTACTTC.